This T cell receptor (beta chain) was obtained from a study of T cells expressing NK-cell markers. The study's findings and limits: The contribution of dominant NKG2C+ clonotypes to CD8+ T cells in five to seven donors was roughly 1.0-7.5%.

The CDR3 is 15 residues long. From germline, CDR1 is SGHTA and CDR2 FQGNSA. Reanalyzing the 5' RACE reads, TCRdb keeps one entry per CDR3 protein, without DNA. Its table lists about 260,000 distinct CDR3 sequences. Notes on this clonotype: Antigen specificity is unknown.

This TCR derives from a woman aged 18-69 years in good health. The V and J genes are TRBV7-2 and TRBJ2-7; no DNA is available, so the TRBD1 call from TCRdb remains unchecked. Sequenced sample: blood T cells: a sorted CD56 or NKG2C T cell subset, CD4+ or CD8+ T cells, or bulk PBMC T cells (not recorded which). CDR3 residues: CASSLWAAGSYEQYF. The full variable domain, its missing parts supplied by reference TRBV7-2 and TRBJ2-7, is GAGVSQSPSNKVTEKGKDVELRCDPISGHTALYWYRQSLGQGLEFLIYFQGNSAPDKSGLPSDRFSAERTGGSVSTLTIQRTQQEDSAVYLCASSLWAAGSYEQYFGPGTRLTVT.